The 24 T cell receptor beta chains in this list originate from one sample, sequenced in a study of molecular identifiers for immune sequencing clone quantification. TCRdb re-called the PCR reads through MiXCR, storing one row per CDR3 protein. There are some 96,000 distinct CDR3 sequences in the sample; less than 25% occur only once, and approximately 0.91% lies in the top ten. Specimen: naive CD8+ T cells from blood, with Jurkat cell RNA spiked in. The subset denotes: FACS-sorted CD8+CD4-CCR7+CD45RA+ naive T cells. The receptors derive from a human donor in good health. Some libraries in this study had Jurkat cell RNA spiked in.

In its sample, this clonotype was seen many times. This sequence joins TRBV20-1 and TRBJ2-7; the D gene is possibly TRBD2 (6 bases). Germline V CDR1 and CDR2: DFQATT, SNEGSKA (reference sequence). CDR3 length: 15 residues. With 0 bases removed from V and 4 bases from J, the gap between germline ends came to 16 bases. The DNA of the CDR3 is TGCAGTGCTAGAGATCGGAGATCGGGGGATTACGAGCAGTACTTC. Protein: CSARDRRSGDYEQYF.

The V and J genes are TRBV7-2 and TRBJ1-2, with a possible D match to TRBD1 (6 bases). This CDR3 has 16 residues. V dropped 3 bases and J dropped 0 bases, with 14 bases sitting between them. Per the germline V gene, CDR1 is SGHTA and CDR2 is FQGNSA. The CDR3 reads CASSLWFDRTNYGYTF. Written as DNA, the CDR3 is TGTGCCAGCAGCTTGTGGTTCGACAGGACTAACTATGGCTACACCTTC.

V and J are TRBV19 and TRBJ2-7; 7 nucleotides align to TRBD1. Trimming cost V 4 bases and J 5 bases; bases outside gene matches: 14. CDR3 length: 16 residues. Looked up from germline, CDR1 is LNHDA and CDR2 is SQIVND (reference sequence). The CDR3 DNA follows: TGTGCCAGTAGTACCTGGGAGACAGGGAGTCCCCACGAGCAGTACTTC. The encoded protein is CASSTWETGSPHEQYF. Variable domain in full (rest from reference TRBV19 and TRBJ2-7): DGGITQSPKYLFRKEGQNVTLSCEQNLNHDAMYWYRQDPGQGLRLIYYSQIVNDFQKGDIAEGYSVSREKKESFPLTVTSAQKNPTAFYLCASSTWETGSPHEQYFGPGTRLTVT.

Worth noting for this clonotype: A much larger clone lies one base from this, so it may be a read error. The J gene is TRBJ2-7, the V gene TRBV10-3, with 8 bases matching TRBD2. This CDR3 contains 14 residues. J gave up 5 bases and V 8 bases, and 11 bases lay outside the gene matches. The germline V gene has CDR1 ENHRY and CDR2 SYGVKD. The CDR3, as DNA: TGTGCCATCGGCCGGGAGGGGGGCATCGACGAGCAGTACTTC. It specifies CAIGREGGIDEQYF.

J is TRBJ2-7 and V is TRBV7-2; D uncertain. Per germline, CDR1 SGHTA and CDR2 FQGNSA. This CDR3 region has 12 residues. Trimming took off 6 bases at V and 10 bases at J, with 16 bases between the two ends. CDR3 sequence: CASSPPARIQYF. The DNA of the CDR3 is TGTGCCAGCAGTCCCCCTGCCCGCATACAGTACTTC.

This chain connects TRBV5-1 to TRBJ2-1; 8 bases agree with TRBD2. This CDR3 is built from 15 residues. In germline, CDR1 is SGHRS, CDR2 YFSETQ. The V gene end was trimmed by 5 bases and the J gene end by 2 bases; junction bases not matched to a gene: 6. CDR3 sequence (DNA): TGCGCCAGCAGGGCCGGGACTAGAACCTACAATGAGCAGTTCTTC. Translation gives CASRAGTRTYNEQFF. The full variable domain, in which reference TRBV5-1 and TRBJ2-1 provide the parts outside the CDR3, is KAGVTQTPRYLIKTRGQQVTLSCSPISGHRSVSWYQQTPGQGLQFLFEYFSETQRNKGNFPGRFSGRQFSNSRSEMNVSTLELGDSALYLCASRAGTRTYNEQFFGPGTRLTVL.

As to this clonotype: Relative to the germline gene, one junction end is altered; a read error may explain this. The chain is built from TRBV5-1 and TRBJ2-6, with D possibly matching TRBD1 (5 bases). CDR1 is SGHRS, CDR2 YFSETQ, per germline. The CDR3 contains 16 residues. CDR3 nucleotides: TGCGCCAGCAGCTTTGGGGCTGACTCTGGGGCCAACGTCCTACCTTTC. Translation: CASSFGADSGANVLPF.

V gene TRBV5-6 combines with J gene TRBJ2-2, with a possible D match to TRBD1 (6 bases). This CDR3 region has 15 residues. CDR1 is SGHDT and CDR2 is YYEEEE in the germline V gene. V gave up 0 bases and J gave up 7 bases, with 13 bases separating them. CDR3 DNA: TGTGCCAGCAGCTTGGCCAACAGGGCTGGCGGGGAGCTGTTTTTT. It is translated as CASSLANRAGGELFF.

This clonotype showed up many times. The genes are TRBV7-6 and TRBJ1-6, with TRBD1 matching 10 bases. The CDR3 totals 17 residues. Trimming cost V 5 bases and J 7 bases; bases outside gene matches: 11. In germline, CDR1 is SGHVS, CDR2 FNYEAQ. The CDR3 region has the DNA TGTGCCAGCAGCCCGATCGTCCGGGACAGGGGCAATTCACCCCTCCACTTT. Protein sequence: CASSPIVRDRGNSPLHF.

Ten or more counts support this clonotype. The J gene is TRBJ2-7, the V gene TRBV12-3 or TRBV12-4, with 9 bases aligning to TRBD1. CDR3 length equals 12 residues. The V segment lost 4 bases and the J segment 7 bases; nucleotides outside the gene matches: 2. In DNA, the CDR3 is TGTGCCAGCAGTTATGGGACAGGGGAGCAGTACTTC. Translation gives CASSYGTGEQYF.

This clonotype appeared many times. The chain links TRBV7-6 to TRBJ1-3; D remains unclear. CDR3 length equals 15 residues. With 5 bases removed from V and 4 bases from J, the gap between germline ends came to 15 bases. Germline CDR1 is SGHVS and CDR2 is FNYEAQ. The CDR3 DNA is TGTGCCAGCAGCCGAGGAGATTCCTTAGGAAACACCATATATTTT. Amino acids: CASSRGDSLGNTIYF. The entire variable domain, with the rest obtained from reference TRBV7-6 and TRBJ1-3, is as follows: GAGVSQSPRYKVTKRGQDVALRCDPISGHVSLYWYRQALGQGPEFLTYFNYEAQQDKSGLPNDRFSAERPEGSISTLTIQRTEQRDSAMYRCASSRGDSLGNTIYFGEGSWLTVV.

A single count supports this clonotype. One end of the junction does not line up with germline, which may come from a read error. This sequence joins TRBV12-3 or TRBV12-4 and TRBJ2-5, with a weak D call TRBD2 (7 bases). The CDR3 covers 15 residues. The CDR3 region is CASSLGGGDQDTQYF. CDR3 DNA sequence: TGTGCCAGCAGCTTAGGGGGAGGGGACCAAGACACCCAGTACTTT.

This clonotype was recorded at least ten times. The V and J genes are TRBV4-1 and TRBJ2-3; D not certain. The CDR3 has 11 amino acids. With 5 bases removed from V and 4 bases from J, the gap between germline ends came to 4 bases. The germline V gene has CDR1 MGHRA and CDR2 YSYEKL. The CDR3 here is CASSEADTQYF. The DNA of the CDR3 is TGCGCCAGCAGCGAAGCAGATACGCAGTATTTT.

This clonotype was detected a few times. With a much larger clone just one base away, this may be a read error. V and J are TRBV7-2 and TRBJ2-7; 9 nucleotides agree with TRBD1. This CDR3 is built from 15 residues. The germline V gene encodes CDR1 SGHTA and CDR2 FQGNSA. The CDR3 coding sequence is TGTGCCCGCAGCCTGCGGACAGGGGAGTACGAAGGGCAGTACTTC. Protein sequence: CARSLRTGEYEGQYF. The complete variable domain, with remaining parts taken from reference TRBV7-2 and TRBJ2-7, reads GAGVSQSPSNKVTEKGKDVELRCDPISGHTALYWYRQSLGQGLEFLIYFQGNSAPDKSGLPSDRFSAERTGGSVSTLTIQRTQQEDSAVYLCARSLRTGEYEGQYFGPGTRLTVT.

The chain has TRBV27 and TRBJ2-5, with D possibly TRBD2 on 6 matching bases. The CDR3 covers 12 residues. The germline V gene has CDR1 MNHEY and CDR2 SMNVEV (reference sequence). V lost 3 bases, J lost 5 bases, and 7 bases lay in between. The CDR3 protein is CASSFGGETQYF. The CDR3, as DNA: TGTGCCAGCAGTTTTGGAGGGGAGACCCAGTACTTC.

A remark on this clonotype: An end of the junction does not agree with germline; a read error may underlie this. In DNA form, the CDR3 reads TGTGCCAGCGGCTTGGAAGGGGGAAGGACTGAAGCTTTCTTT. Protein product: CASGLEGGRTEAFF. The chain employs TRBV5-6 and TRBJ1-1; possibly TRBD1 for D (6 bases). The CDR3 is made up of 14 amino acids. The V gene's germline CDR1 is SGHDT and CDR2 YYEEEE.

Concerning this clonotype: This clone may be a read error of a much larger clone one base away. V and J are TRBV15 and TRBJ1-6; no reliable D call. CDR3 length equals 13 residues. V was cut by 2 bases and J by 8 bases, with 7 bases left in between. Per the germline V gene, CDR1 is LNHNV and CDR2 is YYDKDF (reference sequence). The CDR3 DNA reads as TGTGCCACCAGCAGAAACAGTGATTCACCCCTCCACTTT. Translation: CATSRNSDSPLHF.

Note on this clonotype: This sequence may be a read error, since a much larger clone differs from it by one base. The chain joins TRBV12-5 to TRBJ2-3; D may be TRBD2 (5 bases). The CDR3 covers 18 residues. Germline values: CDR1 LGHNT, CDR2 FRNRAP. The CDR3 sequence is CTSGLSIRGPGLTDTQYF. CDR3 nucleotide sequence: TGTACTAGTGGTTTGTCCATTCGAGGTCCAGGCCTCACAGATACGCAGTATTTT.

The sample holds a few counts of this clonotype. The chain recombines TRBV7-2 with TRBJ1-1; D might be TRBD1 (5 bases). Germline values: CDR1 SGHTA, CDR2 FQGNSA. Trimming removed 7 bases from V and 1 base from J, with 13 bases in between. This CDR3 has 14 amino acids. The CDR3 region is CASMRGGTNTEAFF. In DNA form, the CDR3 reads TGTGCCAGCATGCGGGGGGGAACGAACACTGAAGCTTTCTTT.

With regard to this clonotype: This clone may be a read error of a much larger clone one base away. The CDR3 does not close with the conserved phenylalanine or tryptophan, likely indicating a read error. The chain uses TRBV19 and TRBJ2-3, with D possibly being TRBD1 (6 bases). Trimming removed 6 bases from V and 2 bases from J, with 12 bases in between. There are 14 residues in the CDR3. The germline V gene encodes CDR1 LNHDA and CDR2 SQIVND (reference sequence). The CDR3 loop is CASRLTGYTDTQYS. The CDR3 DNA reads as TGTGCCAGTAGGCTTACAGGGTACACAGATACGCAGTATTCT.

This clonotype has a handful of counts. A read error may be the cause here, since a much bigger clone is one base away. The rearrangement joins TRBV27 to TRBJ2-1, with D tentatively TRBD2 (6 bases). The CDR3 loop spans 16 amino acids. CDR1 is MNHEY and CDR2 is SMNVEV in the germline V gene (reference sequence). The chain's CDR3 is CAGSVAGLSSYNEQFF. Here the CDR3 DNA reads TGTGCCGGCAGTGTCGCGGGACTTAGCTCCTACAATGAGCAGTTCTTC.

A note on this clonotype: The junction departs from the called germline gene at one end, perhaps through a read error. The chain recombines TRBV6-2 or TRBV6-3 with TRBJ1-2; no clear D gene. CDR3 length equals 13 residues. In germline, CDR1 is MNHEY, CDR2 SVGEGT. The chain's CDR3 is CASSPVLIYGYAF. DNA for the CDR3: TGTGCCAGCAGTCCAGTTCTAATATATGGCTACGCCTTC.

This clonotype was recorded at least ten times. The chain recombines TRBV2 with TRBJ2-7; D might be TRBD1 (7 bases). V gave up 11 bases and J gave up 0 bases, with 14 bases separating them. The CDR3 is made up of 13 amino acids. In germline, CDR1 is SNHLY, CDR2 FYNNEI. CDR3: CASGGPSSYEQYF. For the CDR3, the DNA is TGTGCCTCAGGGGGGCCGAGCTCCTACGAGCAGTACTTC. Supplemented by reference TRBV2 and TRBJ2-7, the full variable domain reads EPEVTQTPSHQVTQMGQEVILRCVPISNHLYFYWYRQILGQKVEFLVSFYNNEISEKSEIFDDQFSVERPDGSNFTLKIRSTKLEDSAMYFCASGGPSSYEQYFGPGTRLTVT.

This clonotype was observed many times. This chain connects TRBV20-1 to TRBJ2-4; D is perhaps TRBD2 (5 bases). The CDR3 is 11 residues long. Germline-derived CDR1 and CDR2 are DFQATT and SNEGSKA (reference sequence). Trimming took off 1 base at V and 15 bases at J, with 13 bases between the two ends. This CDR3 is CSARVDGVGYF. The CDR3 DNA is TGCAGTGCTAGAGTGGACGGGGTGGGGTACTTC.